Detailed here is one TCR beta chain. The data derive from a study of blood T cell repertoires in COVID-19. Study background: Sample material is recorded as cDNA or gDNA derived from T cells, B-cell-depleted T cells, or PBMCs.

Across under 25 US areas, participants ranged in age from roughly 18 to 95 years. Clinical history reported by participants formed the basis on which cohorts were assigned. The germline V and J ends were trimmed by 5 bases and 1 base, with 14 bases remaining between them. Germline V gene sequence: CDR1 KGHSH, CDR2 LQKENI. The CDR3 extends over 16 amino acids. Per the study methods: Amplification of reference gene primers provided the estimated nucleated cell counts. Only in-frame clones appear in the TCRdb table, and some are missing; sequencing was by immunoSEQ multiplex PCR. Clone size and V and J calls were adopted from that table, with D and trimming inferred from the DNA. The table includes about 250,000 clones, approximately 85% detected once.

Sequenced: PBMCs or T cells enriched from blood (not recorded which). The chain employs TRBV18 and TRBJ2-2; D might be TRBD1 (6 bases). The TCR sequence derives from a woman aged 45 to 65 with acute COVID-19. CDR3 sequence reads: CASSLRTDKNTGELFF. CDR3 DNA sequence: TGTGCCAGCTCATTGCGGACAGACAAGAACACCGGGGAGCTGTTTTTT. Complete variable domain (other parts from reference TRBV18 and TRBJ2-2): NAGVMQNPRHLVRRRGQEARLRCSPMKGHSHVYWYRQLPEEGLKFMVYLQKENIIDESGMPKERFSAEFPKEGPSILRIQQVVRGDSAAYFCASSLRTDKNTGELFFGEGSRLTVL.